Each of the 3 T cell receptor beta chains below was sequenced from the same sample in a study of T cells after yellow fever vaccination (dated by TCRdb to 2018 to 2020). Library preparation used 5' RACE. Sequencing relied on an Illumina HiSeq 2500. Using fastp trimming at Q25 and MiXCR clonotype assembly, TCRdb reanalyzed the public sequencing data and kept in-frame beta chains. Entries that share a CDR3 protein sequence are merged under the most common genes and DNA. This sample lists about 130,000 distinct CDR3 sequences; roughly 6.7% were detected once. Roughly 2.6% of the sample comes from the top ten. The treatment or condition label, as the study defines it: live attenuated yellow fever vaccine strain. Sequencing used CD4+ T cells sorted from PBMCs, obtained more than 8 days after the first yellow fever vaccination. The receptors originated from a man younger than 30 who received the YFV17D yellow fever vaccine.

This clonotype has a count of ten or more. This chain uses TRBV5-1 with TRBJ2-7, with TRBD1 identical over 10 bases. The CDR3 covers 14 residues. The germline gives CDR1 SGHRS, CDR2 YFSETQ. J gave up 4 bases and V 4 bases, and 5 bases lay outside the gene matches. CDR3 protein: CASSDRTGGYEQYF. CDR3 nucleotides: TGCGCCAGCAGCGACAGGACAGGGGGATACGAGCAGTACTTC.

This clonotype was recorded at least ten times. This chain uses TRBV20-1 with TRBJ1-4; D not certain. Trimming took off 2 bases at V and 0 bases at J, with 10 bases between the two ends. Germline V gene sequence: CDR1 DFQATT, CDR2 SNEGSKA (reference sequence). The CDR3 sequence is 15 residues long. The CDR3 coding sequence is TGCAGTGCTAGACCCCCACAGACAACTAATGAAAAACTGTTTTTT. Amino acid sequence: CSARPPQTTNEKLFF.

This clonotype was picked up many times. The V and J genes are TRBV12-3 or TRBV12-4 and TRBJ1-2; 11 bases are shared with TRBD1. Trimming removed 1 base from V and 7 bases from J; junction bases left unmatched: 8. The length of the CDR3 is 16 residues. The CDR3 nucleotides are TGTGCCAGCAGTTTAGGGAGGACAGGGGGCGGTCGTGGCTACACCTTC. This codes for CASSLGRTGGGRGYTF.